The entry below gives a single TCR beta chain sequence along with its context. The antigen is unknown. Sample time point: newly diagnosed GD, antithyroid drugs for less than 3 months. PBMCs provided the RNA from which the TCR library was made. The sample belongs to a study of regulatory T cells in long-lasting Graves disease. Arm-PCR of CDR3 regions with iRepertoire HTBI primers generated TCR beta libraries. From the multiplex PCR reads, TCRdb called clonotypes with MiXCR, one entry per CDR3 protein. Of a few hundred thousand distinct CDR3 sequences detected, around 20% appear once; the ten largest clones hold around 13%. Notes on the study in general: The sample size was small, and this may have reduced accuracy.

Unmatched junction bases numbered 12, after V lost 4 bases and J lost 10 bases. Per germline, CDR1 MNHEY and CDR2 SMNVEV (reference sequence). CDR3 length equals 15 residues. The V gene is TRBV27, the J gene TRBJ1-4; 7 bases agree with TRBD1. The receptor comes from a female donor with Graves disease. The specimen was peripheral blood mononuclear cells (PBMCs), collected at new diagnosis, from a patient treated with antithyroid drugs. The CDR3: CASSSEGARARKLFF. In DNA form, the CDR3 reads TGTGCCAGCAGTTCCGAGGGGGCGAGGGCTCGAAAACTGTTTTTT.